This T cell receptor beta chain comes out of a study of blood T cells in healthy people across ages. Study observations and caveats: Versus aged donors, long-lived donors had higher diversity and more naive CD4+ cells.

Then a second PCR, running about 6 to 12 cycles, was carried out with a sample-barcoded 5' primer and a J-beta primer mix. Tags on each cDNA molecule came from a template-switch adaptor with 12 random nucleotides. From each sample, at least 2.5 million paired-end reads containing CDR3 were obtained. Via MiXCR, TCRdb re-called the 5' RACE reads, giving one row per CDR3 protein. The table has roughly 790,000 distinct CDR3 sequences, roughly 43% seen once. Notes on this clonotype: Its target is not known.

This CDR3 is built from 16 residues. The junction had 7 bases not matched to a gene; V was cut back by 5 bases and J by 7 bases. The germline V gene has CDR1 SGHTA and CDR2 FQGTGA. This TCR came from an older woman in good health. The sequenced sample consisted of blood. The rearrangement joins TRBV7-3 to TRBJ2-2; 13 bases line up with TRBD2. The CDR3 sequence: CASSLGLAGAVGELFF. CDR3 DNA sequence: TGTGCCAGCAGCCTAGGACTAGCGGGGGCGGTCGGGGAGCTGTTTTTT.